This TCR beta chain was sequenced during a study of T-cell memory formation after mild COVID-19. TCRdb redid the calling of the 5' RACE reads with MiXCR, one entry per CDR3 protein. The table lists more than 120,000 distinct CDR3 sequences, around 5.8% of them singletons, with roughly 1.9% in the top ten. Germline trimming cut 7 bases from V and 1 base from J; bases unmatched to any gene: 3. Per germline, CDR1 KGHSH and CDR2 LQKENI. This CDR3 is 13 amino acids long. This clonotype was recorded many times. The specimen sequenced was PBMCs or a T cell subset sorted from them (not recorded which). This TCR derives from an adult woman who had mild COVID-19 (a few samples of this study predate the infection). Cell type and time point are not known. The chain carries TRBV18 and TRBJ2-5; 7 bases are shared with TRBD1. Written as DNA, the CDR3 is TGTGCCAGCTTCAGGACAGGCCAAGAGACCCAGTACTTC. It is translated as CASFRTGQETQYF.